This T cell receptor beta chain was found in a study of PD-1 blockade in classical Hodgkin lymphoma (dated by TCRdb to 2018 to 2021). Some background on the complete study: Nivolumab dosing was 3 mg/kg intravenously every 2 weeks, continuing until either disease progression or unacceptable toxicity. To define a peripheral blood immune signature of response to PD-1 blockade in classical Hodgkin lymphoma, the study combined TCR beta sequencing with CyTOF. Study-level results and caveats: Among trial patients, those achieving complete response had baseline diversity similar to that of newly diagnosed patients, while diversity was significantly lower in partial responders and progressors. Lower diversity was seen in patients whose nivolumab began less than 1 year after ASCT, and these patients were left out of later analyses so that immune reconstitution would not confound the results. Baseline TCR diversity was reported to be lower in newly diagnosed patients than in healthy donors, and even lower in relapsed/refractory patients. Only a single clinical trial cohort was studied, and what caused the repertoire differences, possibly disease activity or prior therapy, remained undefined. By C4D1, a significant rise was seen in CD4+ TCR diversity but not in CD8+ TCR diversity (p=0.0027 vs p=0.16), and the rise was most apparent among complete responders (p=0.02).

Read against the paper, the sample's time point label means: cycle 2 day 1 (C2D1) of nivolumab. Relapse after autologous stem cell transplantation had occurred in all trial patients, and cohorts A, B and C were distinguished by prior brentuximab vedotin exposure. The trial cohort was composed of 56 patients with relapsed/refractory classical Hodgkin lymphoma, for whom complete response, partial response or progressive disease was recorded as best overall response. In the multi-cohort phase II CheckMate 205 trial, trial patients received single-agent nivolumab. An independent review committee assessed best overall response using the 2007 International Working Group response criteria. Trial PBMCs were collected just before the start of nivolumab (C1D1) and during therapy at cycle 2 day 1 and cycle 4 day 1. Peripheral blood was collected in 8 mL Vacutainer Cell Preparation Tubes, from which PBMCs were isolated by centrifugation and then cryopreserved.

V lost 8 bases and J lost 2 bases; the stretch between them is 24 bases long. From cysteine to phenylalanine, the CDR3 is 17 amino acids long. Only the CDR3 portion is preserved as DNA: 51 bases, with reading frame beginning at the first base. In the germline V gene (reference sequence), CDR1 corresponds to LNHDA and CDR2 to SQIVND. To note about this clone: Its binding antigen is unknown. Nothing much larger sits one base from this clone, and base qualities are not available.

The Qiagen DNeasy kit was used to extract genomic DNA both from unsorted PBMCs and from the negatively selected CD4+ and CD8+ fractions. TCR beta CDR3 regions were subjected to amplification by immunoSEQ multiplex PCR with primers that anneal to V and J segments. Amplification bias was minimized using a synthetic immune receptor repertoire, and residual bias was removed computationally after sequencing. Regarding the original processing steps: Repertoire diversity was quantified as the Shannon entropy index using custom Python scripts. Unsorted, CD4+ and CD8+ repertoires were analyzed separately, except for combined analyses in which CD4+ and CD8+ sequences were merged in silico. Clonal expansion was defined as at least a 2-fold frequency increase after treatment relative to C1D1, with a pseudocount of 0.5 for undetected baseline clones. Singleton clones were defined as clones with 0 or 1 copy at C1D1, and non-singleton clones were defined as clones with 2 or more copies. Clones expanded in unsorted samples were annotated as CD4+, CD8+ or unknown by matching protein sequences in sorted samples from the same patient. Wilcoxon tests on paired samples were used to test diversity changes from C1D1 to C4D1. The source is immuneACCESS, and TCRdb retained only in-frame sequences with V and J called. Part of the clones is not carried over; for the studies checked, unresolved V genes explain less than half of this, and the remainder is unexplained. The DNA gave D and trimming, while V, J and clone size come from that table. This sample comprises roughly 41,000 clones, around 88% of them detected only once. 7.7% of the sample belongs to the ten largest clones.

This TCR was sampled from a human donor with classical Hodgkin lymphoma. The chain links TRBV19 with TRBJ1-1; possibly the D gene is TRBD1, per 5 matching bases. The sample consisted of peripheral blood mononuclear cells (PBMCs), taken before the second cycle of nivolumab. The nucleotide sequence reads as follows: TGTGCCAGTCAAATAGGCCCTCATCGACAGTCTAACACTGAAGCTTTCTTT. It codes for CASQIGPHRQSNTEAFF.